The 29 T cell receptor beta chains given below trace back to one sample, sequenced in a study of cytomegalovirus exposure and HLA in healthy donors (dated by TCRdb to about 2017). Library preparation employed the immunoSEQ multiplex PCR assay. TCRdb retrieved this table from immuneACCESS and kept in-frame rearrangements only. Not all clones are present; in checked studies, unresolved V genes account for under half, and no reason is known for the remainder. The sample contains under 400,000 clones, 88% of them found a single time. The ten most abundant clones make up roughly 0.88% of the sample. Input material: PBMCs. The receptors were gathered from a man aged 25-45 years in good health and CMV-seronegative.

The chain employs TRBV11-2 and TRBJ1-6; tentatively, D is TRBD1 (6 bases). The germline V and J ends were trimmed by 0 bases and 0 bases, with 18 bases remaining between them. This CDR3 has 20 amino acids. Germline V lookup: CDR1 SGHAT, CDR2 FQNNGV. The CDR3 reads CASSLDRTGTRSSYNSPLHF. CDR3 coding DNA: TGTGCCAGCAGCTTAGACCGAACCGGGACAAGGAGCTCCTATAATTCACCCCTCCACTTT.

This clone was seen only a few times. This chain joins TRBV6-1 and TRBJ2-7, with D unclear. Deletions cut 7 bases from V and 1 base from J, with 8 bases between. Germline CDR1 is MNHNS and CDR2 is SASEGT. CDR3 length: 12 amino acids. The CDR3 coding sequence is TGTGCCAGCAAGGCAGGTTCCTACGAGCAGTACTTC. Amino acid sequence: CASKAGSYEQYF.

This chain connects TRBV2 to TRBJ2-7; 10 positions agree with TRBD2. CDR3 length equals 14 residues. The J segment lost 4 bases and the V segment lost 3 bases, leaving 3 bases of the junction unmatched. Germline loops: CDR1 SNHLY, CDR2 FYNNEI. The CDR3 sequence is CASSESGGAYEQYF. For the CDR3, the DNA is TGTGCCAGCAGTGAGAGCGGGGGGGCTTACGAGCAGTACTTC.

V and J are TRBV29-1 and TRBJ1-4; D ambiguous. This CDR3 has 11 residues. The V end was cut by 3 bases, the J end by 8 bases, with 7 bases between. The germline V gene has CDR1 SQVTM and CDR2 ANQGSEA. The CDR3 DNA is TGCAGCGTTGATCGGGGAGAAAAACTGTTTTTT. This codes for CSVDRGEKLFF.

This sequence joins TRBV10-3 and TRBJ2-2; TRBD1 matches at 7 bases. CDR3 length equals 17 residues. The germline gives CDR1 ENHRY, CDR2 SYGVKD. Unmatched junction bases numbered 5, after V lost 0 bases and J lost 1 base. CDR3 sequence: CAISESPGQKNTGELFF. The CDR3 region has the DNA TGTGCCATCAGTGAGTCGCCGGGACAGAAGAACACCGGGGAGCTGTTTTTT.

The rearrangement uses TRBV15 and TRBJ1-3; weak D call: TRBD1 (5 bases). CDR3 length: 15 residues. Germline V gene sequence: CDR1 LNHNV, CDR2 YYDKDF (reference sequence). V was clipped by 3 bases and J by 1 base, with 10 bases between them. The CDR3 sequence: CATSSIRGSGNTIYF. CDR3 nucleotide sequence: TGTGCCACCAGCAGCATCCGGGGGTCTGGAAACACCATATATTTT.

The V and J genes are TRBV5-6 and TRBJ2-3, with D unresolved. Looked up from germline, CDR1 is SGHDT and CDR2 is YYEEEE. Trimming took 2 bases from V and 6 from J, leaving 4 bases between them. The CDR3 extends over 11 amino acids. The CDR3 DNA sequence: TGTGCCAGCAGCTTCGGGGATACGCAGTATTTT. This sequence encodes CASSFGDTQYF.

This clone was detected only once. The chain combines TRBV12-2 with TRBJ2-1; whether TRBD1, the table's D call, matches the DNA was not checked. TRBV12-2 is tagged as a pseudogene. This CDR3 region has 12 residues. DNA of the CDR3: TGTGCAAGTCGCTCAGTTTACAATGAGCAGTTCTTC. This sequence encodes CASRSVYNEQFF.

The V and J genes are TRBV4-2 and TRBJ2-1, with 9 bases matching TRBD2. The CDR3 has 16 residues. CDR1 and CDR2 from the germline V gene are LGHNA and YNFKEQ. V was pared by 4 bases and J by 9 bases, with 13 bases of the junction left unmatched. The CDR3 sequence is CASSREGLAGNSEQFF. CDR3 sequence (DNA): TGTGCCAGCAGCCGGGAGGGGCTAGCGGGAAACAGTGAGCAGTTCTTC.

The chain has TRBV27 and TRBJ2-3; 11 bases are a match to TRBD2. Germline CDR1 is MNHEY and CDR2 is SMNVEV (reference sequence). The CDR3 is 16 residues long. J gave up 4 bases and V 5 bases, and 8 bases lay outside the gene matches. The CDR3 protein is CASSPVAGGRADTQYF. The CDR3 bases are TGTGCCAGCAGTCCTGTAGCGGGGGGGCGTGCAGATACGCAGTATTTT.

The chain joins TRBV7-9 to TRBJ1-1, with D tentatively TRBD1 (6 bases). The CDR3 has 13 amino acids. The germline CDR1 and CDR2 sequences are SEHNR and FQNEAQ (reference sequence). The V end was cut by 3 bases, the J end by 6 bases, with 11 bases between. The CDR3 spells CASSFTGLAEAFF. The CDR3 DNA reads as TGTGCCAGCAGCTTTACAGGGTTGGCTGAAGCTTTCTTT.

The rearrangement uses TRBV15 and TRBJ2-2; unclear D gene. V was pared by 6 bases and J by 6 bases, with 8 bases between. Germline-derived CDR1 and CDR2 are LNHNV and YYDKDF (reference sequence). The CDR3 sequence is 12 residues long. The CDR3 reads CATSLGSGELFF. The CDR3, as DNA: TGTGCCACCAGTCTCGGGTCCGGGGAGCTGTTTTTT.

This chain uses TRBV4-1 with TRBJ2-1; D is undetermined. Trimming left V 1 base short and J 8 bases short, with 12 bases between. This CDR3 region has 14 residues. Germline-derived CDR1 and CDR2 are MGHRA and YSYEKL. The CDR3 is CASSQGSRRDEQFF. CDR3 nucleotide sequence: TGCGCCAGCAGCCAAGGATCTAGACGCGATGAGCAGTTCTTC.

The chain uses TRBV18 and TRBJ2-7, with 9 bases lining up with TRBD1. Germline-derived CDR1 and CDR2 are KGHSH and LQKENI. Trimming at V came to 0 bases and at J to 5 bases, leaving 5 bases not matched to a gene. The CDR3 sequence is 15 residues long. DNA of the CDR3: TGTGCCAGCTCACCACCGACAGGGGGAACTAACGAGCAGTACTTC. Protein: CASSPPTGGTNEQYF.

The chain combines TRBV6-5 with TRBJ1-6, with 8 bases matching TRBD1. The germline CDR1 and CDR2 sequences are MNHEY and SVGAGI. The CDR3 is 16 residues long. The trim removed 0 bases at V and 7 bases at J, leaving 5 bases unmatched. The CDR3 region is CASSYSSRGQNSPLHF. CDR3 DNA: TGTGCCAGCAGTTACTCGAGCAGGGGGCAAAATTCACCCCTCCACTTT.

J is TRBJ2-3 and V is TRBV7-9; D ambiguous. Trimming took off 5 bases at V and 0 bases at J, with 9 bases between the two ends. CDR3 length: 14 residues. Germline loops: CDR1 SEHNR, CDR2 FQNEAQ (reference sequence). CDR3 region: CASSPTGSTDTQYF. CDR3 sequence (DNA): TGTGCCAGCAGCCCGACTGGAAGCACAGATACGCAGTATTTT.

V is TRBV18 and J is TRBJ1-1; TRBD1 aligns across 9 bases. Trimming at V came to 3 bases and at J to 1 base, leaving 6 bases not matched to a gene. Germline V gene data show CDR1 as KGHSH and CDR2 as LQKENI. The CDR3 has 16 amino acids. This CDR3 is CASSPLMGQGNTEAFF. As DNA, the CDR3 is TGTGCCAGCTCACCCCTTATGGGACAGGGGAACACTGAAGCTTTCTTT.

The chain employs TRBV5-6 and TRBJ2-2, with a tentative D call TRBD2 (6 bases). The germline V gene has CDR1 SGHDT and CDR2 YYEEEE. The CDR3 contains 16 residues. The V and J ends lost 2 bases and 2 bases respectively, with 13 bases between them. CDR3 nucleotides: TGTGCCAGCAGCTTCGGATGGGGAGGCAACACCGGGGAGCTGTTTTTT. It codes for CASSFGWGGNTGELFF.

The V and J genes are TRBV27 and TRBJ1-2; D not resolved. The CDR3 is 16 amino acids. V dropped 0 bases and J dropped 7 bases, with 18 bases sitting between them. Germline-derived CDR1 and CDR2 are MNHEY and SMNVEV (reference sequence). CDR3 protein: CASSLSGGRLPSGYTF. Here the CDR3 DNA reads TGTGCCAGCAGTTTATCGGGAGGCAGATTACCTTCTGGCTACACCTTC.

This chain connects TRBV7-9 to TRBJ2-7, with D perhaps TRBD2 (6 bases). V was pared by 5 bases and J by 2 bases, with 13 bases between. Germline V lookup: CDR1 SEHNR, CDR2 FQNEAQ (reference sequence). The CDR3 length is 14 residues. DNA of the CDR3: TGTGCCAGCAGCGTGGACTGGGGGGCCTACGAGCAGTACTTC. Protein: CASSVDWGAYEQYF. The variable domain in full, completed from reference TRBV7-9 and TRBJ2-7, reads DTGVSQNPRHKITKRGQNVTFRCDPISEHNRLYWYRQTLGQGPEFLTYFQNEAQLEKSRLLSDRFSAERPKGSFSTLEIQRTEQGDSAMYLCASSVDWGAYEQYFGPGTRLTVT.

The count of this clone is one. V usage is TRBV29-1 and J usage is TRBJ1-1, with D tentatively TRBD1 (5 bases). This CDR3 has 12 amino acids. Trimming left V 7 bases short and J 3 bases short, with 12 bases between. Germline V gene sequence: CDR1 SQVTM, CDR2 ANQGSEA. In nucleotides, the CDR3 is TGCAGCGGGAAACGACAGTACACTGAAGCTTTCTTT. Amino acids: CSGKRQYTEAFF.

This chain connects TRBV19 to TRBJ2-7; D is undetermined. The CDR3 has 15 amino acids. V lost 3 bases and J 2 bases, leaving 14 bases between the germline ends. CDR1 and CDR2 from the germline V gene are LNHDA and SQIVND (reference sequence). CDR3 loop: CASSIGGTAAYEQYF. The CDR3 nucleotides are TGTGCCAGTAGTATTGGCGGCACCGCAGCCTACGAGCAGTACTTC.

In DNA, the CDR3 is TGCGCCAGCAGCCTACGGACAGGGCAGAACACTGAAGCTTTCTTT. This sequence encodes CASSLRTGQNTEAFF. V gene TRBV4-1 combines with J gene TRBJ1-1, with 8 bases matching TRBD1. The CDR3 length is 15 residues. CDR1 and CDR2 (germline): MGHRA, YSYEKL. The junction had 5 bases not matched to a gene; V was cut back by 4 bases and J by 1 base.

This clone was seen a handful of times. This chain links TRBV2 with TRBJ1-2; the D is unclear. The CDR3 consists of 13 residues. V shed 8 bases and J shed 1 base, with 11 bases lying between them. Germline V gene lookup returns CDR1 SNHLY and CDR2 FYNNEI. The CDR3 DNA is TGTGCCAGCTCCACCTACAGTAACTATGGCTACACCTTC. Translated: CASSTYSNYGYTF.

The chain carries TRBV5-1 and TRBJ2-7, with TRBD2 matching over 13 bases. The ends lost 4 bases at V and 0 bases at J; junction bases unmatched: 7. In germline, CDR1 is SGHRS, CDR2 YFSETQ. The CDR3 is made up of 17 amino acids. The CDR3 DNA sequence: TGCGCCAGCAGCCTGACTAGCGGGGGGCCCTACTCCTACGAGCAGTACTTC. It specifies CASSLTSGGPYSYEQYF.

V usage is TRBV6-5 and J usage is TRBJ1-5; D remains unclear. Germline CDR1 reads MNHEY; CDR2 reads SVGAGI. The CDR3 has 13 residues. V lost 2 bases and J lost 4, with 6 bases in between. The CDR3 nucleotides are TGTGCCAGCAGTTACAACAGAAATCAGCCCCAGCATTTT. This translates into CASSYNRNQPQHF.

The chain employs TRBV7-9 and TRBJ1-1, with 7 nucleotides matching TRBD1. Germline values: CDR1 SEHNR, CDR2 FQNEAQ (reference sequence). V was clipped by 8 bases and J by 5 bases; unmatched bases: 8. There are 13 residues in the CDR3. Here the CDR3 reads CASATGSLTEAFF. Written as DNA, the CDR3 is TGTGCCAGCGCGACAGGGAGTTTGACTGAAGCTTTCTTT.

This clone has only a few counts. This chain uses TRBV13 with TRBJ2-4, with D perhaps TRBD1 (6 bases). V was shortened by 4 bases and J by 12 bases, with 10 bases between the two germline ends. Germline V gene lookup returns CDR1 PRHDT and CDR2 FYEKMQ (reference sequence). CDR3 length: 11 residues. The CDR3 here is CASSSGTTQYF. CDR3 DNA sequence: TGTGCCAGCAGCTCCGGGACAACTCAGTACTTC. Supplemented by reference TRBV13 and TRBJ2-4, the full variable domain reads AAGVIQSPRHLIKEKRETATLKCYPIPRHDTVYWYQQGPGQDPQFLISFYEKMQSDKGSIPDRFSAQQFSDYHSELNMSSLELGDSALYFCASSSGTTQYFGAGTRLSVL.

This rearrangement joins TRBV2 to TRBJ2-5; the match to TRBD1 covers 11 bases. Germline V gene lookup returns CDR1 SNHLY and CDR2 FYNNEI. This CDR3 is 15 amino acids long. Trimming removed 6 bases from V and 3 bases from J; junction bases left unmatched: 6. CDR3 DNA: TGTGCCAGCAGATCGGACAGGGGGCGGAAAGAGACCCAGTACTTC. Encoded protein: CASRSDRGRKETQYF.